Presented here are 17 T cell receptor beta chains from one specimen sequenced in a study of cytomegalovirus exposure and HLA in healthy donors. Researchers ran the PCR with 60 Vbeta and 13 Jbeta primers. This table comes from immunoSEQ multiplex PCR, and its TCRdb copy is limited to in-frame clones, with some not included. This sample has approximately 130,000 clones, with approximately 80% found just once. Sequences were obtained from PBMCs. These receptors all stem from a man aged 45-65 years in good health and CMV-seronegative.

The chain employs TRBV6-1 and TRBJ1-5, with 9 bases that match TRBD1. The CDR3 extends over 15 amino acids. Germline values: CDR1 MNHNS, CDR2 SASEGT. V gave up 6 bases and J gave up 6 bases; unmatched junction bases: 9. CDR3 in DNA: TGTGCCAGCAGGGCCCTACAGGGGGCCCGTCAGCCCCAGCATTTT. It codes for CASRALQGARQPQHF.

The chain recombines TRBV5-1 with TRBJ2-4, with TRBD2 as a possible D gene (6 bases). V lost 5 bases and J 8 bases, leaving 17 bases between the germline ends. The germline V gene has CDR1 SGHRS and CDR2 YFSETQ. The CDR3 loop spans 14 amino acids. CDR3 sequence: CASSSERAGDIQYF. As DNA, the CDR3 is TGCGCCAGCAGTTCAGAGCGGGCTGGGGACATTCAGTACTTC.

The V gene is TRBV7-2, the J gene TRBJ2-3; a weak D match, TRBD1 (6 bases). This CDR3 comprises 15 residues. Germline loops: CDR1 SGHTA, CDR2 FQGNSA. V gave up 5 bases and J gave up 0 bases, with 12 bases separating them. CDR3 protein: CASSRQVRSTDTQYF. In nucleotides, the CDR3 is TGTGCCAGCAGCCGACAGGTGCGCAGCACAGATACGCAGTATTTT.

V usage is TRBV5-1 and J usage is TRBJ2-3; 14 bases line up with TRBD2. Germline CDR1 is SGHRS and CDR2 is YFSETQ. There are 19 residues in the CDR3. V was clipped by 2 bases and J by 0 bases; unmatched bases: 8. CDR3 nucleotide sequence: TGCGCCAGCAGCTTAACACCCGGGACTAGCGGGGGTAGCACAGATACGCAGTATTTT. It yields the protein CASSLTPGTSGGSTDTQYF.

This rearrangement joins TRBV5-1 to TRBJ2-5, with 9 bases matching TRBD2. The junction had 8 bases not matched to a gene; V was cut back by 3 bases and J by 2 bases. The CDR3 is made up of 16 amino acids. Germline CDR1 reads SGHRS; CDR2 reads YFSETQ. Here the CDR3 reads CASSSQTSGLQETQYF. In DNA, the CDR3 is TGCGCCAGCAGCTCTCAGACTAGCGGTCTACAAGAGACCCAGTACTTC.

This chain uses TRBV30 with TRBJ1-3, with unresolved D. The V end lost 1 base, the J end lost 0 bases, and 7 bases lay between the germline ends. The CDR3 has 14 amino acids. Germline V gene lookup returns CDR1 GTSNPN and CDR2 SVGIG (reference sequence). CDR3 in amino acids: CAWSGASSGNTIYF. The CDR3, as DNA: TGTGCCTGGAGTGGGGCATCCTCTGGAAACACCATATATTTT.

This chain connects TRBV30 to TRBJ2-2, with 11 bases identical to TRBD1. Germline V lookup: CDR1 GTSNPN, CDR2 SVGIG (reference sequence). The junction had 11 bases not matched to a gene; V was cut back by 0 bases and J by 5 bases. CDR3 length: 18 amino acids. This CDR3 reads CAWSVLNRDRGVTGELFF. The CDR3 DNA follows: TGTGCCTGGAGTGTCCTCAACCGGGACAGGGGGGTTACCGGGGAGCTGTTTTTT.

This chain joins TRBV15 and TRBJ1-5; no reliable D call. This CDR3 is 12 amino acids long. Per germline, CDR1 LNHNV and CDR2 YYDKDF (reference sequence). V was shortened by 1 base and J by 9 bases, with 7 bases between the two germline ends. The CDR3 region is CATSRAGRPQHF. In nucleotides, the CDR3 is TGTGCCACCAGCAGAGCGGGGAGGCCCCAGCATTTT. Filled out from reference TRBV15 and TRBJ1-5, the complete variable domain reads DAMVIQNPRYQVTQFGKPVTLSCSQTLNHNVMYWYQQKSSQAPKLLFHYYDKDFNNEADTPDNFQSRRPNTSFCFLDIRSPGLGDTAMYLCATSRAGRPQHFGDGTRLSIL.

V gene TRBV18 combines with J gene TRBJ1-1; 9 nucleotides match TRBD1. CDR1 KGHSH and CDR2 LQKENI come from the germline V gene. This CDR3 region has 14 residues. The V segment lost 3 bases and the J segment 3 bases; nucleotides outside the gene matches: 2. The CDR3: CASSPTGGDTEAFF. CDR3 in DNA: TGTGCCAGCTCACCGACAGGGGGGGACACTGAAGCTTTCTTT.

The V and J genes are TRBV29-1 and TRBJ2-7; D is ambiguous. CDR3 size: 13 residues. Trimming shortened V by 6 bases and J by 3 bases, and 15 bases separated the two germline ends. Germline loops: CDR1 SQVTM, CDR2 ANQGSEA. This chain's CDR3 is CSVLFALNYEQYF. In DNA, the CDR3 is TGCAGCGTCCTCTTTGCGCTGAACTACGAGCAGTACTTC.

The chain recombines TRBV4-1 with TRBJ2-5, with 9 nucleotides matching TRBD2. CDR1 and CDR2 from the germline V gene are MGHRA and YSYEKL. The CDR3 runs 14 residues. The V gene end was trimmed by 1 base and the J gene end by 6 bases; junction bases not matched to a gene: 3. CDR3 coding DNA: TGCGCCAGCAGCCAAGTCGGGACTAGCCAGACCCAGTACTTC. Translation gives CASSQVGTSQTQYF.

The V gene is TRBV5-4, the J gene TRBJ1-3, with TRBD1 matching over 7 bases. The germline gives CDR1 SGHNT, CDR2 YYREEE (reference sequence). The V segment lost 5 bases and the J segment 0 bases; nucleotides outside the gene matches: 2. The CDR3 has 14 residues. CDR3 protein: CASRDRSSGNTIYF. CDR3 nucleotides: TGTGCCAGCAGGGACAGGAGCTCTGGAAACACCATATATTTT. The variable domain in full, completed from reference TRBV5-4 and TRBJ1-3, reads ETGVTQSPTHLIKTRGQQVTLRCSSQSGHNTVSWYQQALGQGPQFIFQYYREEENGRGNFPPRFSGLQFPNYSSELNVNALELDDSALYLCASRDRSSGNTIYFGEGSWLTVV.

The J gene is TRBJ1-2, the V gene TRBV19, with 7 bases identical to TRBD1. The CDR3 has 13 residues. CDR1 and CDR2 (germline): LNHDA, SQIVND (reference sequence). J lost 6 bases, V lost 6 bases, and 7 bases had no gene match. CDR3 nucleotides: TGTGCCAGTAGCGCGACAGGGACGAATGGCTACACCTTC. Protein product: CASSATGTNGYTF.

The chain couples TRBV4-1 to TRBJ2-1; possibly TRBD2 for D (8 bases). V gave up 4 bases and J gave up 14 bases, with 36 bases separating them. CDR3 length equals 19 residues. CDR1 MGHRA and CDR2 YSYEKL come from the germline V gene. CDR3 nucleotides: TGCGCCAGCAGCCCACTAGGGACAGCACCGGGACTAGGAACATATTATAAGTTCTTC. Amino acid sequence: CASSPLGTAPGLGTYYKFF.

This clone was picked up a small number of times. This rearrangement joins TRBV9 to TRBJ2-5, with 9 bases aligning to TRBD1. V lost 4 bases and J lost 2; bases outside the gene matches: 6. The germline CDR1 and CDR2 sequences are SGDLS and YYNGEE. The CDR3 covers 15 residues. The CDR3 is CASSTQGQGQETQYF. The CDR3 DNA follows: TGTGCCAGCAGCACCCAAGGACAGGGGCAAGAGACCCAGTACTTC.

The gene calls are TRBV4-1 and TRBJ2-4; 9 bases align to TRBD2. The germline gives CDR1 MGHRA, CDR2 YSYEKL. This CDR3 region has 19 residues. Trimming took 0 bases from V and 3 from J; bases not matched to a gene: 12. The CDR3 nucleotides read TGCGCCAGCAGCCAAGATACTGGCGGGGGGGCCGGGCGCAAAAACATTCAGTACTTC. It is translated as CASSQDTGGGAGRKNIQYF.

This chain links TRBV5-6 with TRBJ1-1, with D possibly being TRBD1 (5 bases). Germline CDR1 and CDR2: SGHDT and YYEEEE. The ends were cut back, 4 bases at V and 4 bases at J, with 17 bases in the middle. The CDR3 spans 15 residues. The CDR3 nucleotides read TGTGCCAGCAGCACGGAGGGGCACAGCTCCACTGAAGCTTTCTTT. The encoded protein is CASSTEGHSSTEAFF.